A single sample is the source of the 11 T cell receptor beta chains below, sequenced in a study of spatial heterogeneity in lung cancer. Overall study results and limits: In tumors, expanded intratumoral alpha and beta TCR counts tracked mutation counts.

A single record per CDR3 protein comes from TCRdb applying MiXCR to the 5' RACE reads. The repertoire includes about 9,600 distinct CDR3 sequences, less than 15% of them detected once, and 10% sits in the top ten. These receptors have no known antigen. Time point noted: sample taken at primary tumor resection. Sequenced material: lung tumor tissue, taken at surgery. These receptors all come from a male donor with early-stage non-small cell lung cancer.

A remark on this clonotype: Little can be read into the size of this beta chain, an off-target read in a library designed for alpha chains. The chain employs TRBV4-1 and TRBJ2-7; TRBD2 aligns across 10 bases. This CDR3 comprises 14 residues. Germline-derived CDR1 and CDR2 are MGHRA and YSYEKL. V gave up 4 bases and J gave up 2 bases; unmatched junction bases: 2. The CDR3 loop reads CASSPGLAPYEQYF. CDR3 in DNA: TGCGCCAGCAGCCCGGGACTAGCGCCCTACGAGCAGTACTTC.

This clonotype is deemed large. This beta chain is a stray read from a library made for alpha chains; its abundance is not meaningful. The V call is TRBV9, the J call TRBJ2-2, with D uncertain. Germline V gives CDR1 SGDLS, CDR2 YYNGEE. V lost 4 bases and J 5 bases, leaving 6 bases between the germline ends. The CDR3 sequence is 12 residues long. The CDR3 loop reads CASSPPTGELFF. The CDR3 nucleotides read TGTGCCAGCAGCCCCCCGACCGGGGAGCTGTTTTTT.

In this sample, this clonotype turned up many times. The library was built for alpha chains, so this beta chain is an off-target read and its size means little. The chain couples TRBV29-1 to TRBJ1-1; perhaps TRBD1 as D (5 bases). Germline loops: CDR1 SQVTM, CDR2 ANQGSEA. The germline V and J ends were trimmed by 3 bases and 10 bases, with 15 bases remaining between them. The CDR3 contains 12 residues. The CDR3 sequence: CSVDGAGSGAFF. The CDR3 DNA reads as TGCAGCGTTGACGGGGCCGGTTCGGGAGCTTTCTTT.

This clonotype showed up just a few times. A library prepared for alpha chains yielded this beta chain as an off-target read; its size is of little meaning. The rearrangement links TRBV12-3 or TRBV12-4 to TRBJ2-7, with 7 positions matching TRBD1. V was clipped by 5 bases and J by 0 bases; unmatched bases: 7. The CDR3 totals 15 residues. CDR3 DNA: TGTGCCAGCAGTCGATCGGGACAGCTCTCCTACGAGCAGTACTTC. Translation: CASSRSGQLSYEQYF.

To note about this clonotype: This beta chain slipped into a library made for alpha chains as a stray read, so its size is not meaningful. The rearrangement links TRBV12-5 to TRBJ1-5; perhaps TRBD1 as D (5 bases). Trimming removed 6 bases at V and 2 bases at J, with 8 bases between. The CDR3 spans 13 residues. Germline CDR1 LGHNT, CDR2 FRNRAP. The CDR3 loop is CASGGTGNQPQHF. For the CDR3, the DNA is TGTGCTAGTGGAGGGACGGGCAATCAGCCCCAGCATTTT.

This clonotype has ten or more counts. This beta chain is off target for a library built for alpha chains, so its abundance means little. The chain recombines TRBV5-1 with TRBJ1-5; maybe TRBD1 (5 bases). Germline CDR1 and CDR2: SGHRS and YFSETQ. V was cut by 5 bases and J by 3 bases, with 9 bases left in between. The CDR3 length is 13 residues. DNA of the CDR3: TGCGCCAGCAGTCAGGGAATCAATCAGCCCCAGCATTTT. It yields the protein CASSQGINQPQHF.

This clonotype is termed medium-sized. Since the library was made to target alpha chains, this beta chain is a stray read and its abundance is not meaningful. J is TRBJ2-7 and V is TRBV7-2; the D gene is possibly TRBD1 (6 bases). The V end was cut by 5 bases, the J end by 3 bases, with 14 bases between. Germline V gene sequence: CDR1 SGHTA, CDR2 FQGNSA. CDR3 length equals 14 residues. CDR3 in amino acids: CASSADRWSYEQYF. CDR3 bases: TGTGCCAGCAGCGCCGACAGGTGGAGCTACGAGCAGTACTTC.

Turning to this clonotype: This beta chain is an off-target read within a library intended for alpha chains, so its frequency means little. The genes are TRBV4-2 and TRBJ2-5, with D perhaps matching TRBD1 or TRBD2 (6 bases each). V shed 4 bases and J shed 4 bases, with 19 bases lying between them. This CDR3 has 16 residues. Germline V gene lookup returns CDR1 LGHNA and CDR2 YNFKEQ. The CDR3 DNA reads TGTGCCAGCAGCCCCTTGGTGAGGGGGGACTCAGAGACCCAGTACTTC. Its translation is CASSPLVRGDSETQYF.

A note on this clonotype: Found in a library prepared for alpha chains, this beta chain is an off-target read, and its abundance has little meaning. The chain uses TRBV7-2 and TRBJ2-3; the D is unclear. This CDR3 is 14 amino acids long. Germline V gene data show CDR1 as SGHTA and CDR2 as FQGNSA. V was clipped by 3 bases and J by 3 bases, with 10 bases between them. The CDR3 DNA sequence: TGTGCCAGCAGCTTTTCAAGCGTTACAGATACGCAGTATTTT. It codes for CASSFSSVTDTQYF.

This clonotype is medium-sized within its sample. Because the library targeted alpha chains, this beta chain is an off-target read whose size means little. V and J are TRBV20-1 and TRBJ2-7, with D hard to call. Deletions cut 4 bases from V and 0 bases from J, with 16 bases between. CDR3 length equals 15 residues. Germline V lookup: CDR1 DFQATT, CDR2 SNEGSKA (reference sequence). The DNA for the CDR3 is TGCAGTGCTAAAGACCCCGGTTCCCCCTCCTACGAGCAGTACTTC. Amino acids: CSAKDPGSPSYEQYF.

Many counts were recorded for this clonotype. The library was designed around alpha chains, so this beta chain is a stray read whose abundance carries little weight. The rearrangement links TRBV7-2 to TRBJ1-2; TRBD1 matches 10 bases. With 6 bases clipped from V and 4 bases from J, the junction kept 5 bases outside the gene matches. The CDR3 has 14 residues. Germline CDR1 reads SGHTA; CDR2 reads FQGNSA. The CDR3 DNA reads TGTGCCAGCAGACTAGGACAGGGGGGCTATGGCTACACCTTC. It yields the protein CASRLGQGGYGYTF.